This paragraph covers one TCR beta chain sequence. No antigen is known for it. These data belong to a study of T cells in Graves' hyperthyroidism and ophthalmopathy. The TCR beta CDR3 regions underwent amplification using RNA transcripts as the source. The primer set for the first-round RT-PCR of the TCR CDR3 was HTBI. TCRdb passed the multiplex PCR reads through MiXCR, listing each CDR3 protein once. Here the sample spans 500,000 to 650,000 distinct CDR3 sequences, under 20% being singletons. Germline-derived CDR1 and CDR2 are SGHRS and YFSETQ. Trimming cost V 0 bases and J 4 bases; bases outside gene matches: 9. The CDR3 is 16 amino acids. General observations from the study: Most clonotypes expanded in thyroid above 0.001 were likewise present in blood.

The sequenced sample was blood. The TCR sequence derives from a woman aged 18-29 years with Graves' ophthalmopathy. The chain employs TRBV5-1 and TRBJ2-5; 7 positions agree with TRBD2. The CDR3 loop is CASSLEQGGDGETQYF. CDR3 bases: TGCGCCAGCAGCTTGGAGCAGGGAGGGGACGGAGAGACCCAGTACTTC.